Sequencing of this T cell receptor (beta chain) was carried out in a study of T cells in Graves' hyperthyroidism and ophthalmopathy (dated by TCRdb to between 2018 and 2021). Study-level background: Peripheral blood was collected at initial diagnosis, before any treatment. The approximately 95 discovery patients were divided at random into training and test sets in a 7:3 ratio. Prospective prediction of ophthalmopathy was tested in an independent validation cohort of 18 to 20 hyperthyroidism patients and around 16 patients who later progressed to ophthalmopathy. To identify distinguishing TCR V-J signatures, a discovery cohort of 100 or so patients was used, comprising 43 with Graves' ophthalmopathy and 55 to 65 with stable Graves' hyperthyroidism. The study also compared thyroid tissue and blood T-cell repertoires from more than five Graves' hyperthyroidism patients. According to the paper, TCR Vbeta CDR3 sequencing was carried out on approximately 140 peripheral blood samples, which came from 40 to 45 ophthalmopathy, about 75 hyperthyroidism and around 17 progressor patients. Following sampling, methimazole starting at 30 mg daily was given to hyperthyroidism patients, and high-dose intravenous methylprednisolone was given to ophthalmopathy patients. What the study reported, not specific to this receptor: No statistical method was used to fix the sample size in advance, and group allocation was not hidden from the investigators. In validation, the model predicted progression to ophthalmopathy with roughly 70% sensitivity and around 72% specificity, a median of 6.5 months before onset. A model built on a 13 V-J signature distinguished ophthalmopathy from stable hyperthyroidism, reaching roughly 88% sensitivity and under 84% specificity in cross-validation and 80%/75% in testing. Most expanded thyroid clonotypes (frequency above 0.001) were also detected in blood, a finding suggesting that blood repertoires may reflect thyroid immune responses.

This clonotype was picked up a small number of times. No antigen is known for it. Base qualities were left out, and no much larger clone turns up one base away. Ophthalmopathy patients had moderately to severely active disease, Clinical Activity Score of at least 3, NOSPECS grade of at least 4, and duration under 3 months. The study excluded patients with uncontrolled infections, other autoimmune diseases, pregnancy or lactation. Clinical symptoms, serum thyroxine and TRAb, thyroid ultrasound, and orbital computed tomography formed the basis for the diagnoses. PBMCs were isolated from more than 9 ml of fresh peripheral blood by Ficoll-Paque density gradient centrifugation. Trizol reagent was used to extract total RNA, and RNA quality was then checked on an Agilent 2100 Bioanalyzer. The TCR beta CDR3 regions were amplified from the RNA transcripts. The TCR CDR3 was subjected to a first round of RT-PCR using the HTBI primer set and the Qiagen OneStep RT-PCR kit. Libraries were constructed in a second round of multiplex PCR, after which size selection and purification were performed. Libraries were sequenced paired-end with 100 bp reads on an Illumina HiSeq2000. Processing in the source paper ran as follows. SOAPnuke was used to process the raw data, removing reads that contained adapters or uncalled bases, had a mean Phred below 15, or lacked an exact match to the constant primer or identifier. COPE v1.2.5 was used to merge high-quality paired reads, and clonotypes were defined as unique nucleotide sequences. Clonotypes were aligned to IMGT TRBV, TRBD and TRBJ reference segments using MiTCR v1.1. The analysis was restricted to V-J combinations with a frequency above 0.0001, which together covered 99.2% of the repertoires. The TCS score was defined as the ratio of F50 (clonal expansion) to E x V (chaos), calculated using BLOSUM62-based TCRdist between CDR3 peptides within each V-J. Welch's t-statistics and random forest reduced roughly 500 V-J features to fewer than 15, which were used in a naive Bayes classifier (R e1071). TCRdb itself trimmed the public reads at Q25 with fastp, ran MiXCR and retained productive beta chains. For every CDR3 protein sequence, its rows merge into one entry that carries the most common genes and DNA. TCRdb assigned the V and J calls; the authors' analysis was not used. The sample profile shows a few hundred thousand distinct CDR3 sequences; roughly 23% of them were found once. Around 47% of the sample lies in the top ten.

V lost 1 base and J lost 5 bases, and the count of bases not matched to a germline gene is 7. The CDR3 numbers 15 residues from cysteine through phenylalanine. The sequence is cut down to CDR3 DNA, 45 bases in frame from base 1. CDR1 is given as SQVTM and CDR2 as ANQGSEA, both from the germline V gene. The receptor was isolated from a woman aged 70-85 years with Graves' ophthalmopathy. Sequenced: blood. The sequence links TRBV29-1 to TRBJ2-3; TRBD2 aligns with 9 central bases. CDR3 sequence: CSVEGLAEGGDTQYF. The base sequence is TGCAGCGTTGAAGGACTAGCGGAGGGGGGAGATACGCAGTATTTT.